This record looks at one TCR beta chain sequence and its context. Attachment of unique molecular identifiers to individual cDNA molecules was performed in the library. TCRdb ran MiXCR on the RACE reads and lists one entry per CDR3 protein. The sample shows about 70,000 distinct CDR3 sequences, approximately 9.8% of them seen only once. The data derive from a study of human T cells and chemical hapten exposure. The CDR3 runs 16 residues. Losses at the gene ends were 4 bases for V and 5 bases for J; bases not matched to a gene: 3. Per the germline V gene, CDR1 is SGHTA and CDR2 is FQGNSA. Time point: patch test 1, 2 weeks after DPC sensitization. Treatment: therapeutic diphenylcyclopropenone sensitization with weekly scalp DPC.

The sequence derives from a woman aged 40 to 55 with alopecia areata. Some clones in this sample may be carry-over from other donors' samples. V is TRBV7-2 and J is TRBJ2-2; 14 bases fit TRBD2. This specimen was whole blood, taken in connection with sensitization to the hapten diphenylcyclopropenone (DPC). The CDR3 sequence is CASSWTSGGFTGELFF. The CDR3 coding sequence is TGTGCCAGCAGCTGGACTAGCGGGGGGTTTACCGGGGAGCTGTTTTTT.